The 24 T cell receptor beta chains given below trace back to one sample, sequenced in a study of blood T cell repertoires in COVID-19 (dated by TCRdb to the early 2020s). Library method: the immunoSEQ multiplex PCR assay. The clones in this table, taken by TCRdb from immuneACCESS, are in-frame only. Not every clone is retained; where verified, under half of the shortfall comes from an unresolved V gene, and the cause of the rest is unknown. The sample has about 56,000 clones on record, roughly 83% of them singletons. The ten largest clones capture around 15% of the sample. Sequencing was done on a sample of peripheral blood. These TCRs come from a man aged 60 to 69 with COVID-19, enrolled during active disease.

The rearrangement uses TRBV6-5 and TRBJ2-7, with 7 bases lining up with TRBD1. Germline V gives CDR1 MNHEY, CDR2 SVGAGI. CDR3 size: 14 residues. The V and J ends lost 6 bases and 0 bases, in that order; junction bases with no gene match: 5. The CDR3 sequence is CASSSGQVSYEQYF. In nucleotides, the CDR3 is TGTGCCAGCAGCTCCGGACAGGTCTCCTACGAGCAGTACTTC.

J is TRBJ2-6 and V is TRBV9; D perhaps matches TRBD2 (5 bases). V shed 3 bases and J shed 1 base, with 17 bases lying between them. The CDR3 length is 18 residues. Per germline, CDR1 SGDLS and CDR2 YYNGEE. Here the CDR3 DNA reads TGTGCCAGCAGCGCGAACGGACTTCTTCATTCTGGGGCCAACGTCCTGACTTTC. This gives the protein CASSANGLLHSGANVLTF.

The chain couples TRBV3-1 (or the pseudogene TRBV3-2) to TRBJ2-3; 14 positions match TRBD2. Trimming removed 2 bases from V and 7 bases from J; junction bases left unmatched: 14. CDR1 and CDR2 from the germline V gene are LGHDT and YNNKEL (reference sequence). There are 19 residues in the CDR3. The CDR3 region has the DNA TGTGCCAGCAGCCAAAATTCCCCGGGACTAGCGGGAGTTGTAAATACGCAGTATTTT. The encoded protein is CASSQNSPGLAGVVNTQYF.

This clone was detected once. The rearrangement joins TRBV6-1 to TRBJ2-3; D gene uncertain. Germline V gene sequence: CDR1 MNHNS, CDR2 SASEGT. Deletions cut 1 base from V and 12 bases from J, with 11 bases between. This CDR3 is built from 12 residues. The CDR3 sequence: CASSEVRDIQYF. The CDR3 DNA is TGTGCCAGCAGTGAAGTTCGCGACATCCAGTATTTT.

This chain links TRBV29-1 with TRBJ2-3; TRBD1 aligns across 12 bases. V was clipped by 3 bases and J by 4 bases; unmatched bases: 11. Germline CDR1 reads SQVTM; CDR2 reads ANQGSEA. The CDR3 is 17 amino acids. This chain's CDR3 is CSVEFPPGQGAADTQYF. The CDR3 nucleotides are TGCAGCGTTGAGTTTCCGCCGGGACAGGGGGCGGCAGATACGCAGTATTTT.

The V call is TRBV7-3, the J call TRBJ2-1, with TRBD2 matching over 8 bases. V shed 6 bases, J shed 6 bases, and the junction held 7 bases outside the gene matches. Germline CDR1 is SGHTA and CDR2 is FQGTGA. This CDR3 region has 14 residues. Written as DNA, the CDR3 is TGTGCCAGCAGTGTAGGACTAGCCCCCAATGAGCAGTTCTTC. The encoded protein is CASSVGLAPNEQFF.

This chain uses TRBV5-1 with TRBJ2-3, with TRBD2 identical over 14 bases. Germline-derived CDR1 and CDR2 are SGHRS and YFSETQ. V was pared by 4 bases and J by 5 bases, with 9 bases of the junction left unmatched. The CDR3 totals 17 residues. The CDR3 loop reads CASSRRTSGGQGDTQYF. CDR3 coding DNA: TGCGCCAGCAGCCGCCGGACTAGCGGGGGGCAAGGAGATACGCAGTATTTT.

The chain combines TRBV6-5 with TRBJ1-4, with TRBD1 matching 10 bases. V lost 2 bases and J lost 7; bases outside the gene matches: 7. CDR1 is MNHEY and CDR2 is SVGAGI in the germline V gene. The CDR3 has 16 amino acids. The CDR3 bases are TGTGCCAGCAGTTACGCCCCCGGGACAGGGGTTGAAAAACTGTTTTTT. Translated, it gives CASSYAPGTGVEKLFF.

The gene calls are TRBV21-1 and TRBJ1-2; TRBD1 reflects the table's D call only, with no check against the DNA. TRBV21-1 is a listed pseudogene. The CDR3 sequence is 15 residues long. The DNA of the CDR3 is TGTGCCAGCAGCAGAATTCAGGGGGCGAACTATGGCTACACCTTC. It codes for CASSRIQGANYGYTF.

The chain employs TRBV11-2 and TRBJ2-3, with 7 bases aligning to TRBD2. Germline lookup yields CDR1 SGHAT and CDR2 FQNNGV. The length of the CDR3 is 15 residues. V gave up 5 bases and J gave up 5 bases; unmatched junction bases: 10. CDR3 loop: CASSPAAGDGDTQYF. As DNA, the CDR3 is TGTGCCAGCAGCCCCGCGGCGGGGGACGGAGATACGCAGTATTTT.

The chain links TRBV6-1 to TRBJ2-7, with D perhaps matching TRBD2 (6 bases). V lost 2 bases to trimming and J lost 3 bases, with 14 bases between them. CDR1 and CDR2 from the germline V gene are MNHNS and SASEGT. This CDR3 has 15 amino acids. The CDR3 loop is CASSEISQGLYEQYF. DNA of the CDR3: TGTGCCAGCAGTGAAATATCGCAGGGACTCTACGAGCAGTACTTC.

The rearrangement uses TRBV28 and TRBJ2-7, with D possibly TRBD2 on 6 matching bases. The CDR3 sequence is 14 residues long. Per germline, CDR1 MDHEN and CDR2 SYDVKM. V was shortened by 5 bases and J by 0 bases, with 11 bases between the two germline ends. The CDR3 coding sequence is TGTGCCAGCAGTCAACCGGGACTCTCCTACGAGCAGTACTTC. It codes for CASSQPGLSYEQYF.

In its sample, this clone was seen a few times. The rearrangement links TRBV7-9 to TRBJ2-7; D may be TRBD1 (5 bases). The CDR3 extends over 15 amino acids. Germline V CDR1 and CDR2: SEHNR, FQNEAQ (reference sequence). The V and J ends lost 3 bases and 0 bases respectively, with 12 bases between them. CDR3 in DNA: TGTGCCAGCAGCTTCCAGGGATCAGTCTCCTACGAGCAGTACTTC. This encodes CASSFQGSVSYEQYF. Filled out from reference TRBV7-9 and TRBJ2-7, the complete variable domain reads DTGVSQNPRHKITKRGQNVTFRCDPISEHNRLYWYRQTLGQGPEFLTYFQNEAQLEKSRLLSDRFSAERPKGSFSTLEIQRTEQGDSAMYLCASSFQGSVSYEQYFGPGTRLTVT.

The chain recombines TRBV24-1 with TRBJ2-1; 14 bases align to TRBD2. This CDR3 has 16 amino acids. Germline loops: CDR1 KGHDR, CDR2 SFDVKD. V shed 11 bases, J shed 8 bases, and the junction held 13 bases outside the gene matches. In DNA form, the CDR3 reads TGTGCCATCGGGATTCGACTAGCGGGGGGGGGCGATGAGCAGTTCTTC. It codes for CAIGIRLAGGGDEQFF.

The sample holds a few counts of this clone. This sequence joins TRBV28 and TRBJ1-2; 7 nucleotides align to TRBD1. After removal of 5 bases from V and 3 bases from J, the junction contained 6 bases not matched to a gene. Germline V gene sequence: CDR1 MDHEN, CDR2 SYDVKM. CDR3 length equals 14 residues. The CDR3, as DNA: TGTGCCAGCAGTCGACAGACAGGGCACTATGGCTACACCTTC. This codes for CASSRQTGHYGYTF.

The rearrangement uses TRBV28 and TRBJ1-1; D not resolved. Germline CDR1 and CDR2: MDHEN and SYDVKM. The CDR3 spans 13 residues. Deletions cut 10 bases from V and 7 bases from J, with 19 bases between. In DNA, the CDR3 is TGTGCCATTCAATTCTTTGGCCAGAATGAAGCTTTCTTT. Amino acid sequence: CAIQFFGQNEAFF.

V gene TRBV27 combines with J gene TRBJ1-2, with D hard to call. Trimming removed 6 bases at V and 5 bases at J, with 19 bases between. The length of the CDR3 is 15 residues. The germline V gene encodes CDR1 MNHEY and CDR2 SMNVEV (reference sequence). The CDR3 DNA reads TGTGCCAGCAGCTTAGGGCACGGACGGGAATATGGCTACACCTTC. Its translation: CASSLGHGREYGYTF.

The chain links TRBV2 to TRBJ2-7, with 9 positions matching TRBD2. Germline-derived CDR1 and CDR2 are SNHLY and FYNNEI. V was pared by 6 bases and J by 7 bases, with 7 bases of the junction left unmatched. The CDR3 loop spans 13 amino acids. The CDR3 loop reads CASRQREVGEQYF. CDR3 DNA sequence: TGTGCCAGCAGGCAGCGGGAGGTGGGAGAGCAGTACTTC.

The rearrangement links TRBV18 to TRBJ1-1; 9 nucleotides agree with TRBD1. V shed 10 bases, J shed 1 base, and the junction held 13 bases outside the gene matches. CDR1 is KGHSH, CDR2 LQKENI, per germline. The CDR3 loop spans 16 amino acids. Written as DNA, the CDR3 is TGTGCCACCCAGAACCGGGTGACAGGGGGGAACACTGAAGCTTTCTTT. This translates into CATQNRVTGGNTEAFF.

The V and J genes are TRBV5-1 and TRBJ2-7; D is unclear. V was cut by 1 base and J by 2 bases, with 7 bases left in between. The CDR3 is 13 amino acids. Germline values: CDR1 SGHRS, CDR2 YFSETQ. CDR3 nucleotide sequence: TGCGCCAGCAGCTTGACACACCCCTACGAGCAGTACTTC. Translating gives CASSLTHPYEQYF.

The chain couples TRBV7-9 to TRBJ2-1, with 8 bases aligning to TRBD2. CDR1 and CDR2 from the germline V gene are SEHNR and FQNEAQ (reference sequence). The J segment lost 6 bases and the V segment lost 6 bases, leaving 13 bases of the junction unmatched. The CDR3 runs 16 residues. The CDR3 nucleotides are TGTGCCAGCAGACGACCGGGGGGGCCTGGAGTCAATGAGCAGTTCTTC. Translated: CASRRPGGPGVNEQFF.

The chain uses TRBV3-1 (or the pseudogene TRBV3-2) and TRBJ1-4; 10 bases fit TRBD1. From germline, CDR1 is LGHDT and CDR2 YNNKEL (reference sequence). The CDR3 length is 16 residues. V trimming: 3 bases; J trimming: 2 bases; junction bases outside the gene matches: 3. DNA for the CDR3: TGTGCCAGCAGCCAGAGACAGGGGGCGACTAATGAAAAACTGTTTTTT. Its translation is CASSQRQGATNEKLFF.

CDR3 protein: CAWSSGGPGGETQYF. The CDR3 DNA sequence: TGTGCCTGGAGTAGCGGGGGGCCGGGGGGAGAGACCCAGTACTTC. V usage is TRBV30 and J usage is TRBJ2-5; TRBD2 agrees at 9 bases. Germline values: CDR1 GTSNPN, CDR2 SVGIG (reference sequence). This CDR3 is 15 amino acids long. V lost 2 bases, J lost 4 bases, and 8 bases stayed unmatched.

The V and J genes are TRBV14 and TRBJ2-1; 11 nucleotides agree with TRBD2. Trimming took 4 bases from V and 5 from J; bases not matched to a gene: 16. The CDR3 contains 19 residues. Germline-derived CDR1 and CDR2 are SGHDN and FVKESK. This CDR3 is CASSRRTSGSWQPHNEQFF. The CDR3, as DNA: TGTGCCAGCAGCCGAAGGACTAGCGGGTCCTGGCAGCCACACAATGAGCAGTTCTTC.